This T cell receptor beta chain comes out of a study of blood T cells in healthy people across ages. Germline values: CDR1 SGHTA, CDR2 FQGNSA. The germline V and J ends were trimmed by 4 bases and 2 bases, with 7 bases remaining between them. CDR3 size: 13 residues. The authors ran a second PCR of about 7 to 12 cycles using a sample-barcoded 5' primer and a J-beta primer mix. Each CDR3 protein is one row after TCRdb ran MiXCR on the 5' RACE reads. The sample includes roughly 1,300,000 distinct CDR3 sequences, approximately 59% of them seen just once. This clonotype showed up just a few times. The source of this sequence is a young man in good health. The sample comprised blood. The V and J genes are TRBV7-2 and TRBJ2-3; D unclear. The CDR3 DNA reads TGTGCCAGCAGCTCGCGGAACACAGATACGCAGTATTTT. This gives the protein CASSSRNTDTQYF.